These 28 T cell receptor beta chains originate from one sample sequenced in a study of blood T cells in healthy people across ages. A sample-barcoded 5' primer and a J-beta primer mix were used in a second PCR of roughly 6 to 11 cycles. TCRdb called the 5' RACE reads again in MiXCR, with one record for every CDR3 protein. The sample has about 640,000 distinct CDR3 sequences; 58% are singletons. The sequenced material came from blood. These receptors were obtained from a man aged 55 to 69 in good health.

The chain couples TRBV5-1 to TRBJ2-3, with D unresolved. Germline-derived CDR1 and CDR2 are SGHRS and YFSETQ. The CDR3 has 14 residues. V lost 6 bases, J lost 6 bases, and 17 bases lay in between. The DNA of the CDR3 is TGCGCCAGCAAGGCAGGCCCCGAGGTGGATACGCAGTATTTT. Translation gives CASKAGPEVDTQYF.

The V call is TRBV6-5, the J call TRBJ2-2, with D maybe TRBD2 (5 bases). CDR1 and CDR2 from the germline V gene are MNHEY and SVGAGI. The CDR3 is 14 amino acids. The ends were cut back, 8 bases at V and 0 bases at J, with 10 bases in the middle. The CDR3 reads CASGGGTNTGELFF. CDR3 DNA: TGTGCCAGCGGAGGTGGAACGAACACCGGGGAGCTGTTTTTT.

This clonotype has a handful of counts. The chain has TRBV29-1 and TRBJ1-1; tentative D call: TRBD1 (5 bases). CDR3 length: 14 residues. CDR1 is SQVTM and CDR2 is ANQGSEA in the germline V gene. V was clipped by 7 bases and J by 3 bases, with 18 bases between them. The CDR3 sequence is CSATKGGADTEAFF. The CDR3 coding sequence is TGCAGCGCAACGAAGGGAGGGGCCGACACTGAAGCTTTCTTT.

This chain connects TRBV20-1 to TRBJ2-1; 8 nucleotides line up with TRBD2. The V segment lost 0 bases and the J segment 8 bases; nucleotides outside the gene matches: 6. The germline V gene has CDR1 DFQATT and CDR2 SNEGSKA (reference sequence). This CDR3 spans 14 amino acids. The CDR3 reads CSARDRRGVHEQFF. The CDR3 nucleotides read TGCAGTGCTAGAGATCGGCGGGGGGTCCATGAGCAGTTCTTC.

The chain links TRBV7-2 to TRBJ1-1; D gene ambiguous. The CDR3 length is 12 residues. Germline V gene sequence: CDR1 SGHTA, CDR2 FQGNSA. V was cut by 1 base and J by 7 bases, with 7 bases left in between. CDR3 in amino acids: CASSLGWGEAFF. DNA of the CDR3: TGTGCCAGCAGCTTAGGATGGGGTGAAGCTTTCTTT.

Only a few counts were recorded for this clonotype. The rearrangement uses TRBV21-1 and TRBJ1-1; the tabulated D call, TRBD1, remains unverified against the DNA. TRBV21-1 is an annotated pseudogene. The CDR3 is made up of 15 amino acids. This CDR3 is CASSRDGRENTEAFF. DNA of the CDR3: TGTGCCAGCAGCCGAGATGGACGGGAGAACACTGAAGCTTTCTTT.

Remarks on this clonotype: An end of the junction does not agree with germline; a read error may underlie this. The chain is built from TRBV10-3 and TRBJ2-5, with 13 bases lining up with TRBD2. The CDR3 length is 16 residues. Germline V gene data show CDR1 as ENHRY and CDR2 as SYGVKD. The CDR3 DNA sequence: TGTGCCAGCAGTAAAGGACTAGCGGGAGTTAACAATGAGCAGTACTTC. This encodes CASSKGLAGVNNEQYF.

This sequence joins TRBV11-2 and TRBJ2-1; D call uncertain. Germline V gives CDR1 SGHAT, CDR2 FQNNGV. The CDR3 spans 13 residues. Trimming left V 3 bases short and J 13 bases short, with 16 bases between. The CDR3 here is CASSFTDQETQFF. In DNA form, the CDR3 reads TGTGCCAGCAGCTTCACAGATCAAGAGACCCAGTTCTTC.

The rearrangement links TRBV28 to TRBJ2-5; 9 bases line up with TRBD2. The V gene's germline CDR1 is MDHEN and CDR2 SYDVKM. Trimming at V came to 6 bases and at J to 4 bases, leaving 6 bases not matched to a gene. This CDR3 is 14 amino acids long. CDR3 nucleotide sequence: TGTGCCAGCAGGCGCGGGGGGGCGTCAGAGACCCAGTACTTC. Its translation is CASRRGGASETQYF.

The chain links TRBV7-2 to TRBJ2-5, with 10 positions matching TRBD2. CDR3 size: 16 residues. Trimming at V came to 4 bases and at J to 4 bases, leaving 9 bases not matched to a gene. Germline V gene sequence: CDR1 SGHTA, CDR2 FQGNSA. DNA for the CDR3: TGTGCCAGCAGCTCCCCCAGGGCTAGCGGGGGAGAGACCCAGTACTTC. This gives the protein CASSSPRASGGETQYF.

This clonotype was seen at least ten times. The V gene is TRBV29-1, the J gene TRBJ2-7; D unclear. V shed 0 bases and J shed 6 bases, with 6 bases lying between them. Germline CDR1 reads SQVTM; CDR2 reads ANQGSEA. The CDR3 covers 11 residues. The CDR3 DNA reads TGCAGCGTTGAAGAGGGGTTCGAGCAGTACTTC. Encoded protein: CSVEEGFEQYF.

The rearrangement uses TRBV24-1 and TRBJ2-4, with D possibly called TRBD1 or TRBD2 (5 bases each). The J call may be faulty, since TRBJ2-7 better matches the DNA end. Germline assignment: CDR1 KGHDR and CDR2 SFDVKD. This CDR3 is built from 12 residues. The CDR3 here is CATSDQGTEQYF. The CDR3 DNA follows: TGTGCCACCAGTGATCAAGGGACCGAGCAGTACTTC.

This chain joins TRBV18 and TRBJ2-7; D unresolved. In germline, CDR1 is KGHSH, CDR2 LQKENI. V gave up 4 bases and J gave up 0 bases, with 10 bases separating them. The CDR3 sequence is 14 residues long. The CDR3 DNA follows: TGTGCCAGCTCACTTGACGGTTTCTCCTACGAGCAGTACTTC. It encodes CASSLDGFSYEQYF.

The chain joins TRBV6-2 or TRBV6-3 to TRBJ2-4; the D gene is possibly TRBD2 (6 bases). Matching the DNA end better, TRBJ2-7 makes the J call doubtful. The CDR3 consists of 13 residues. Germline V CDR1 and CDR2: MNHEY, SVGEGT. The DNA for the CDR3 is TGTGCCAGCAGACGACCGGTAGCGGACGAGCAGTACTTC. Translation: CASRRPVADEQYF.

This rearrangement joins TRBV20-1 to TRBJ2-5; TRBD1 aligns across 9 bases. After removal of 5 bases from V and 6 bases from J, the junction contained 10 bases not matched to a gene. Per the germline V gene, CDR1 is DFQATT and CDR2 is SNEGSKA (reference sequence). The CDR3 contains 14 residues. DNA for the CDR3: TGCAGTGCTCACACCGGGACAGGGCAACAGACCCAGTACTTC. Its translation: CSAHTGTGQQTQYF.

The chain combines TRBV7-2 with TRBJ1-2; the D gene is possibly TRBD1 (6 bases). The CDR3 totals 13 residues. Germline V gene data show CDR1 as SGHTA and CDR2 as FQGNSA. Between the trimmed V and J ends, which lost 3 bases and 8 bases, there was a span of 13 bases. CDR3 loop: CASSFPGARGYTF. The CDR3 nucleotides are TGTGCCAGCAGCTTCCCAGGGGCTAGGGGCTACACCTTC.

This clonotype was found once. This may be a read error, as it is one base from a much larger clone. The chain links TRBV20-1 to TRBJ2-5; D possibly uses TRBD1 or TRBD2 (5 bases each). Germline V gene data show CDR1 as DFQATT and CDR2 as SNEGSKA (reference sequence). The ends were cut back, 5 bases at V and 2 bases at J, with 18 bases in the middle. There are 15 residues in the CDR3. CDR3 bases: TGCAGTGCTCCAAGACCGGGACGTGAGCAAGAGACCCAGTACTTC. Amino acid sequence: CSAPRPGREQETQYF.

This clonotype was counted once. The chain combines TRBV2 with TRBJ2-4; unclear D gene. The J call may not be correct, given that the DNA end is closer to TRBJ2-7. Per germline, CDR1 SNHLY and CDR2 FYNNEI. The CDR3 extends over 11 amino acids. CDR3 sequence: CASSVVREQYF. CDR3 DNA: TGTGCCAGCAGTGTGGTTCGCGAGCAGTACTTC.

The rearrangement links TRBV20-1 to TRBJ2-5, with TRBD2 matching 7 bases. This CDR3 has 14 amino acids. V gave up 8 bases and J gave up 2 bases; unmatched junction bases: 11. Per germline, CDR1 DFQATT and CDR2 SNEGSKA (reference sequence). For the CDR3, the DNA is TGCAGTATCACGGGACTAACCGCTCAAGAGACCCAGTACTTC. Encoded protein: CSITGLTAQETQYF.

The J gene is TRBJ2-5, the V gene TRBV11-2; the D call may be TRBD1 or TRBD2 (5 bases each). The J call may be mistaken, given a closer DNA end match to TRBJ2-7. Germline CDR1 is SGHAT and CDR2 is FQNNGV. This CDR3 contains 13 residues. The CDR3 reads CASSPGSQHEQYF. The CDR3 bases are TGTGCCAGCAGCCCAGGGAGCCAGCACGAGCAGTACTTC.

The chain has TRBV5-5 and TRBJ2-7; D possibly corresponds to TRBD1 (6 bases). Trimming left V 0 bases short and J 2 bases short, with 15 bases between. The CDR3 runs to 16 residues. Germline assignment: CDR1 SGHKS and CDR2 YYEKEE (reference sequence). The CDR3 protein is CASSLAPGATTYEQYF. CDR3 coding DNA: TGTGCCAGCAGCTTGGCCCCAGGGGCTACAACCTACGAGCAGTACTTC.

This clonotype has at least ten counts. V is TRBV28 and J is TRBJ1-4; D not resolved. V was pared by 3 bases and J by 0 bases, with 14 bases between. The CDR3 spans 17 residues. From germline, CDR1 is MDHEN and CDR2 SYDVKM. This CDR3 is CASSFIGLQATNEKLFF. In DNA, the CDR3 is TGTGCCAGCAGTTTCATTGGTTTGCAGGCAACTAATGAAAAACTGTTTTTT.

About this clonotype: A much larger clone is a single base away; this may be a read error. The chain recombines TRBV19 with TRBJ2-5; unclear D gene. Germline V lookup: CDR1 LNHDA, CDR2 SQIVND (reference sequence). V shed 3 bases and J shed 5 bases, with 4 bases lying between them. The CDR3 is made up of 11 amino acids. The chain's CDR3 is CASSMGETQYF. CDR3 DNA sequence: TGTGCCAGTAGTATGGGGGAGACCCAGTACTTC.

V and J are TRBV20-1 and TRBJ2-5, with 7 bases lining up with TRBD2. Gene TRBJ2-7 matches the end of the DNA better, so the J call may be wrong. Germline lookup yields CDR1 DFQATT and CDR2 SNEGSKA (reference sequence). The CDR3 spans 16 residues. In DNA, the CDR3 is TGCAGTGCTAGTGCCGGGGGGTCCTGGTCCTACAACGAGCAGTACTTC. This encodes CSASAGGSWSYNEQYF.

At least ten counts were recorded for this clonotype. V and J are TRBV2 and TRBJ1-1; D unclear. V was pared by 2 bases and J by 3 bases, with 4 bases between. The CDR3 consists of 12 residues. Germline CDR1 and CDR2: SNHLY and FYNNEI. CDR3 in amino acids: CASSERDTEAFF. Written as DNA, the CDR3 is TGTGCCAGCAGTGAAAGGGACACTGAAGCTTTCTTT.

The chain joins TRBV10-2 to TRBJ2-1; D possibly matches TRBD1 or TRBD2 (5 bases each). Trimming left V 0 bases short and J 8 bases short, with 11 bases between. The CDR3 is 14 residues long. CDR1 and CDR2 from the germline V gene are WSHSY and SAAADI. CDR3 bases: TGCGCCAGCAGTGAGTCATGGGGGACGGATGAGCAGTTCTTC. This encodes CASSESWGTDEQFF.

The chain employs TRBV3-1 and TRBJ2-5, with 7 bases aligning to TRBD1. There are 16 residues in the CDR3. The J segment lost 10 bases and the V segment lost 0 bases, leaving 14 bases of the junction unmatched. Looked up from germline, CDR1 is LGHDT and CDR2 is YNNKEL (reference sequence). Here the CDR3 reads CASSQDATGQHGGQYF. In DNA, the CDR3 is TGTGCCAGCAGCCAAGATGCGACAGGGCAGCACGGAGGCCAGTACTTC.

The rearrangement uses TRBV4-1 and TRBJ1-5; 9 bases map to TRBD1. The CDR3 covers 15 residues. Germline V gives CDR1 MGHRA, CDR2 YSYEKL. The V and J ends lost 2 bases and 7 bases, in that order; junction bases with no gene match: 6. The CDR3 region is CASSQPDRGGQPQHF. The CDR3 DNA reads TGCGCCAGCAGCCAACCGGACAGGGGTGGACAGCCCCAGCATTTT.